Presented here are 15 T cell receptor beta chains from one specimen sequenced in a study of sequential checkpoint blockade in melanoma. Treatment in this sample: randomized to nivolumab then ipilimumab (arm A) or the reverse (arm B). Sequencing used immunoSEQ multiplex PCR; TCRdb keeps in-frame clones, though not all of them. This table has about 10,000 clones, approximately 80% appearing once. Sequencing used CD8+ T cells sorted from blood (inferred from file names), obtained from a patient given nivolumab and ipilimumab in sequence. The source is a human donor with melanoma.

The chain combines TRBV7-9 with TRBJ1-3, with 7 bases lining up with TRBD1. V shed 5 bases, J shed 2 bases, and the junction held 9 bases outside the gene matches. The CDR3 spans 16 residues. Germline CDR1 is SEHNR and CDR2 is FQNEAQ (reference sequence). The CDR3 bases are TGTGCCAGCAGCGGGGACAGCGGAATCACTGGAAACACCATATATTTT. As protein: CASSGDSGITGNTIYF.

This clone was observed a handful of times. The junction and the germline gene differ at one end; a read error may be behind it. The V gene is TRBV4-1, the J gene TRBJ2-7; D perhaps matches TRBD1 (6 bases). The germline gives CDR1 MGHRA, CDR2 YSYEKL. This CDR3 spans 14 amino acids. The CDR3 sequence: CASSLESEGDEQYF. The CDR3 DNA sequence: TGTGCCAGCAGCTTAGAAAGTGAGGGGGACGAGCAGTACTTC.

The rearrangement links TRBV6-4 to TRBJ1-2; TRBD1 is a possible D gene (6 bases). Trimming pared 8 bases from V and 4 bases from J, leaving 17 bases between. Germline lookup yields CDR1 MRHNA and CDR2 SNTAGT. This CDR3 has 14 residues. This CDR3 reads CASATGSVGYGYTF. The CDR3 DNA is TGTGCCAGCGCAACAGGGTCTGTAGGCTATGGCTACACCTTC.

The CDR3 loop is CASRGGLKYEQYF. CDR3 bases: TGTGCCAGCAGAGGGGGACTAAAGTACGAGCAGTACTTC. The chain recombines TRBV28 with TRBJ2-7; a weak D match, TRBD2 (7 bases). Per the germline V gene, CDR1 is MDHEN and CDR2 is SYDVKM. The CDR3 is 13 amino acids. The ends were cut back, 6 bases at V and 4 bases at J, with 13 bases in the middle.

This sequence joins TRBV7-9 and TRBJ2-7; D might be TRBD1 (6 bases). Trimming took off 3 bases at V and 4 bases at J, with 16 bases between the two ends. The germline V gene has CDR1 SEHNR and CDR2 FQNEAQ (reference sequence). CDR3 length: 15 residues. CDR3 sequence: CASSFVSGVTYEQYF. The CDR3 DNA follows: TGTGCCAGCAGCTTTGTATCAGGGGTTACTTACGAGCAGTACTTC.

A note on this clone: A read error may produce the germline difference seen at one junction end. V and J are TRBV20-1 and TRBJ1-5; D is unresolved. This CDR3 comprises 9 residues. Germline V gene lookup returns CDR1 DFQATT and CDR2 SNEGSKA (reference sequence). CDR3 in amino acids: CGSNQPQHF. CDR3 sequence (DNA): TGTGGCAGCAATCAGCCCCAGCATTTT.

The CDR3 DNA follows: TGTGCCAGCGACGGACTGAGCTCTGGGGCCAACGTCCTGACTTTC. This sequence encodes CASDGLSSGANVLTF. This rearrangement joins TRBV28 to TRBJ2-6, with D maybe TRBD2 (5 bases). Germline CDR1 reads MDHEN; CDR2 reads SYDVKM. Deletions cut 8 bases from V and 0 bases from J, with 11 bases between. This CDR3 is built from 15 residues.

The chain is built from TRBV13 and TRBJ2-7; D gene ambiguous. Germline-derived CDR1 and CDR2 are PRHDT and FYEKMQ (reference sequence). CDR3 length: 13 residues. V lost 4 bases to trimming and J lost 4 bases, with 11 bases between them. CDR3 DNA: TGTGCCAGCAGCTCCAGCGAAATTTACGAGCAGTACTTC. Amino acids: CASSSSEIYEQYF.

The table lists this clone with a few counts. This chain connects TRBV7-9 to TRBJ2-7; D is perhaps TRBD2 (5 bases). The CDR3 extends over 12 amino acids. CDR1 and CDR2 (germline): SEHNR, FQNEAQ (reference sequence). The ends were cut back, 5 bases at V and 2 bases at J, with 7 bases in the middle. Here the CDR3 reads CASSPGTYEQYF. In DNA, the CDR3 is TGTGCCAGCAGCCCCGGGACCTACGAGCAGTACTTC. The variable domain in full, with the rest retrieved from reference TRBV7-9 and TRBJ2-7, is DTGVSQNPRHKITKRGQNVTFRCDPISEHNRLYWYRQTLGQGPEFLTYFQNEAQLEKSRLLSDRFSAERPKGSFSTLEIQRTEQGDSAMYLCASSPGTYEQYFGPGTRLTVT.

This sequence joins TRBV7-2 and TRBJ2-1; D is uncertain. The ends were cut back, 1 base at V and 3 bases at J, with 13 bases in the middle. Per germline, CDR1 SGHTA and CDR2 FQGNSA. The CDR3 totals 16 residues. The DNA for the CDR3 is TGTGCCAGCAGCTTAGTTTCTGTGGCCCACTACAATGAGCAGTTCTTC. Translated, it gives CASSLVSVAHYNEQFF.

The genes are TRBV10-2 and TRBJ1-4; D is perhaps TRBD1 (5 bases). Germline-derived CDR1 and CDR2 are WSHSY and SAAADI. The CDR3 covers 16 residues. Trimming left V 8 bases short and J 8 bases short, with 24 bases between. The CDR3 DNA is TGCGCCAGCGCCAGCGCGCTGTCTCCGACAGTCGAAAAACTGTTTTTT. Translation gives CASASALSPTVEKLFF.

This clone has more than one count but fewer than ten. This chain joins TRBV5-8 and TRBJ2-7, with TRBD2 matching 13 bases. Germline CDR1 reads SGHTS; CDR2 reads YDEGEE. CDR3 length: 15 residues. J was trimmed by 6 bases and V by 4 bases; bases with no gene match: 7. The CDR3 spells CASSQGTSGAIEQYF. CDR3 in DNA: TGTGCCAGCAGCCAAGGGACTAGCGGGGCAATCGAGCAGTACTTC.

This chain connects TRBV7-2 to TRBJ2-7; possible D gene TRBD1, 5 bases. The CDR3 totals 12 residues. Trimming took off 6 bases at V and 3 bases at J, with 9 bases between the two ends. From germline, CDR1 is SGHTA and CDR2 FQGNSA. CDR3 amino acids: CASRTAGYEQYF. The CDR3 DNA is TGTGCCAGCAGGACAGCAGGCTACGAGCAGTACTTC. Using reference TRBV7-2 and TRBJ2-7 for the parts outside the CDR3, the full variable domain is GAGVSQSPSNKVTEKGKDVELRCDPISGHTALYWYRQSLGQGLEFLIYFQGNSAPDKSGLPSDRFSAERTGGSVSTLTIQRTQQEDSAVYLCASRTAGYEQYFGPGTRLTVT.

This clone was recorded only once. The chain links TRBV14 to TRBJ2-7, with D uncertain. V dropped 6 bases and J dropped 0 bases, with 6 bases sitting between them. Germline V gene lookup returns CDR1 SGHDN and CDR2 FVKESK. The CDR3 runs to 12 residues. The CDR3 DNA reads TGTGCCAGCAGTCCCAGCTCCTACGAGCAGTACTTC. Protein product: CASSPSSYEQYF.

The chain employs TRBV4-3 and TRBJ2-7; a weak D match, TRBD2 (6 bases). The CDR3 consists of 17 residues. The ends were cut back, 0 bases at V and 8 bases at J, with 23 bases in the middle. Germline V gives CDR1 LGHNA, CDR2 YSLEER. CDR3 bases: TGCGCCAGCAGCCAAGATTCCGGCGGGGCCTCAAAGATAAAGCAGTACTTC. Residues: CASSQDSGGASKIKQYF.